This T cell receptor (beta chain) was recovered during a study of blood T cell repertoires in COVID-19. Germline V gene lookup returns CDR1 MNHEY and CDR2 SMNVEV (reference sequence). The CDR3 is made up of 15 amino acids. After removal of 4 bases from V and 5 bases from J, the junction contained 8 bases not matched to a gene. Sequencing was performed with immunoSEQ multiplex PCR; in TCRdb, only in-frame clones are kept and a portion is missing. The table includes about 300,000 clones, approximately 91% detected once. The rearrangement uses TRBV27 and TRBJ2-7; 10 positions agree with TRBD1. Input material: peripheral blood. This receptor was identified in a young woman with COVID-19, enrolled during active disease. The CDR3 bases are TGTGCCAGCAGTTCCTCGGGACAGGGGTTCCACGAGCAGTACTTC. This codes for CASSSSGQGFHEQYF.